The T cell receptor (beta chain) under discussion was sequenced for a study of early T cells in non-severe SARS-CoV-2 infection. The germline V gene encodes CDR1 MDHEN and CDR2 SYDVKM. V shed 8 bases, J shed 5 bases, and the junction held 10 bases outside the gene matches. There are 14 residues in the CDR3. TCRdb itself ran the 5' RACE reads through MiXCR, one entry per CDR3 protein. The data contain more than 35,000 distinct CDR3 sequences, around 5.7% of them singletons. The sample taken for sequencing was whole blood. The rearrangement links TRBV28 to TRBJ2-7, with 9 positions matching TRBD1. The TCR was taken from an adult who was a healthcare worker with PCR-confirmed SARS-CoV-2 infection or an uninfected control (not recorded which). This CDR3 reads CASRDRELQHEQYF. The CDR3 region has the DNA TGTGCCAGCCGGGACAGGGAACTTCAGCACGAGCAGTACTTC. Full variable domain (missing parts from reference TRBV28 and TRBJ2-7): DVKVTQSSRYLVKRTGEKVFLECVQDMDHENMFWYRQDPGLGLRLIYFSYDVKMKEKGDIPEGYSVSREKKERFSLILESASTNQTSMYLCASRDRELQHEQYFGPGTRLTVT.